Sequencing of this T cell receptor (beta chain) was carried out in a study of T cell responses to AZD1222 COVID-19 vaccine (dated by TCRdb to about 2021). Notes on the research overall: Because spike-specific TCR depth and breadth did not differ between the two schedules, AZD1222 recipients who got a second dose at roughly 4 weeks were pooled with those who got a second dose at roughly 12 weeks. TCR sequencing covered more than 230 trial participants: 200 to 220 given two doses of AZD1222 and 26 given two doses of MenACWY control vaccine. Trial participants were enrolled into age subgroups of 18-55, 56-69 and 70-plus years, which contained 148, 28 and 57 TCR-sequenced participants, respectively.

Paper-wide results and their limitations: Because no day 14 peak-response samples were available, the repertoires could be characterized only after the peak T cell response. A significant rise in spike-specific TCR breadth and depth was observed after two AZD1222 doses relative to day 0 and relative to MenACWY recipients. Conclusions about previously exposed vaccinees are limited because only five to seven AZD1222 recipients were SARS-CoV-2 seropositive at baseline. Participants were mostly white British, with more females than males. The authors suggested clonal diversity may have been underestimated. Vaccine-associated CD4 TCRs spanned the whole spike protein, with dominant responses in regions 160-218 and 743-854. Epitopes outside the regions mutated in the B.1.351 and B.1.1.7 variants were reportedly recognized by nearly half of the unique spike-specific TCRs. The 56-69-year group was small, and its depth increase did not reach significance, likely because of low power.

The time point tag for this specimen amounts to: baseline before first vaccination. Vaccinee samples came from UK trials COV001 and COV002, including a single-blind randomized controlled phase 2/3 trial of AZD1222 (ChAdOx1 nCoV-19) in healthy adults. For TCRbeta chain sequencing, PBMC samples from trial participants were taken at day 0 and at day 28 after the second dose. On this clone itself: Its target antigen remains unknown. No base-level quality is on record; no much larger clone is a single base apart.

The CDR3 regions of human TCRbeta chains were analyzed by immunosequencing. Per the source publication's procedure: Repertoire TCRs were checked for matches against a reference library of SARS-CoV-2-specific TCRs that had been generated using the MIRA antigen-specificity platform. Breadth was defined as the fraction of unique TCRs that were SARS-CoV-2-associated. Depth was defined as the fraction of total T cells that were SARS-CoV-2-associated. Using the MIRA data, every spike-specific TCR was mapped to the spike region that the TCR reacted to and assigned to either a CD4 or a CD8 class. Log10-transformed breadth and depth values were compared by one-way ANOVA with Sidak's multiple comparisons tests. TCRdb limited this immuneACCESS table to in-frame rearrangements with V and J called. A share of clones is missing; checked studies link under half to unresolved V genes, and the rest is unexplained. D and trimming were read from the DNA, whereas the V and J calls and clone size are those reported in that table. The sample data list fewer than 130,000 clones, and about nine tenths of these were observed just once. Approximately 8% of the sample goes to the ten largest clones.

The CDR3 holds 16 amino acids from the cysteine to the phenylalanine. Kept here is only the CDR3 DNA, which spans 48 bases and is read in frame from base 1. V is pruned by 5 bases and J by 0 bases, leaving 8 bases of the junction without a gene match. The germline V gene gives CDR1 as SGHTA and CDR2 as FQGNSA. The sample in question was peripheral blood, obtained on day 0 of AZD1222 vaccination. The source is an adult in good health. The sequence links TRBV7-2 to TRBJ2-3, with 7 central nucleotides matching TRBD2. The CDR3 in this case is CASSPLPSGSTDTQYF. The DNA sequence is TGTGCCAGCAGCCCTCTCCCTAGCGGTAGCACAGATACGCAGTATTTT.